The 2 T cell receptor beta chains below come from one sample, sequenced in a study of T cells expressing NK-cell markers. TCRdb reprocessed the 5' RACE reads and reports one entry per CDR3 protein, with no DNA. Here the sample table reports about 380,000 distinct CDR3 sequences. The specimen was blood T cells: a sorted CD56 or NKG2C T cell subset, CD4+ or CD8+ T cells, or bulk PBMC T cells (not recorded which). The receptor source for this set is a man aged 18 to 70 in good health.

J is TRBJ1-4 and V is TRBV5-6. Looked up from germline, CDR1 is SGHDT and CDR2 is YYEEEE. The CDR3 is 14 amino acids. CDR3 region: CASSLDTAIEKLFF.

The CDR3 sequence: CASRYSWGQTYNEQFF. V gene TRBV6-5 combines with J gene TRBJ2-1; TCRdb selects TRBD1, and the lack of DNA leaves this call unchecked. Germline CDR1 MNHEY, CDR2 SVGAGI. The CDR3 is 16 amino acids.